The T cell receptor (beta chain) described here comes from a study of T-cell memory formation after mild COVID-19 (dated by TCRdb to about 2021). About the study as a whole: TCR sequence clusters from the two donors were found to be largely donor specific. T-cell clones expanding and contracting after mild COVID-19 in a couple of donors were tracked by longitudinal TCRalpha and TCRbeta repertoire sequencing. The cohort comprised two young, previously healthy adult volunteers, one female and one male.

This sample was sequenced with an Illumina NovaSeq 6000. cDNA libraries for TCRalpha and TCRbeta were prepared by 5'RACE using constant-segment primers, with sample barcodes and unique molecular identifiers added. Trizol reagent was used to extract RNA from every sample. Libraries were amplified in two PCR steps, with a second sample barcode and Illumina TruSeq adapters added in the second step. Libraries were sequenced on an Illumina NovaSeq with 2 x 150 bp paired-end reads. Per the original workflow: Demultiplexing of reads and collapsing into UMI-guided consensus sequences were performed with migec v1.2.7. With mixcr v2.1.11, UMI consensuses were aligned to TRA and TRB V and J templates and assembled into clonotypes. Clonotypes were classified as expanded or contracted when called significant by both edgeR and NoisET, with noise models trained on biological replicates. For edgeR calls, the thresholds were a false discovery rate-adjusted p below 0.01 and a log2 fold-change of 1. PCA with hierarchical clustering of max-normalized trajectories of the 1000 most abundant clonotypes was used as exploratory dynamics analysis. Each responding clone was given a CD4 or CD8 phenotype based on the CD4+ and CD8+ repertoires, which had been sequenced separately. The public sequencing data were trimmed at Q25 with fastp and processed into clonotypes with MiXCR by TCRdb, which kept only in-frame beta chains. Rows with a matching CDR3 protein are joined into one entry that keeps the most common DNA and genes. The V and J calls come from TCRdb's annotation, not from the publication. This sample comprises hundreds of thousands of distinct CDR3 sequences, less than 25% of them detected only once. Approximately 14% of the sample is taken by the ten largest.

Beyond this particular receptor, the publication reports: The detection of some responding clones in pre-infection memory suggests that pre-existing cross-reactive memory T cells joined the SARS-CoV-2 response. From day 15 to 85, contracting clones showed balanced CD4/CD8 phenotypes, whereas a second wave of clones that expanded from day 15 to 37 leaned towards CD4+. Only a couple of mild cases were covered in the study, and larger cohorts including severe cases with pre-infection samples were considered necessary. SARS-CoV-2 specificity of the second-wave clones peaking on day 37 was not confirmed. Contracting CD4+ clones appeared mostly in the CM and EM memory subsets, whereas CD8+ clones were enriched in EMRA.

Ficoll-Paque density gradient centrifugation was the method used to isolate PBMCs. Between the V and J ends, shortened by 4 bases and 0 bases respectively, the junction contains 4 bases. CDR1 and CDR2, looked up from the germline V gene, are SGHRS and YFSETQ. Its CDR3 holds 12 amino acids, cysteine through phenylalanine. Of the read, only the CDR3 DNA is kept; its 36 bases are in frame from base 1. This clonotype appeared many times. Its antigen remains undetermined. Base qualities were left out, and no much larger clone turns up one base away. The sample was PBMCs or a T cell subset sorted from them (not recorded which). The clonotype originates from an adult woman who had mild COVID-19 (a few samples of this study predate the infection). The sample titles of this study are shuffled in the database, so cell type and time point are left out; the donor was told from shared clones. Rearrangement joined TRBV5-1 to TRBJ2-5; no D gene can be assigned with confidence. The DNA reads as follows: TGCGCCAGCAGCCCTGACCAAGAGACCCAGTACTTC. This yields the protein CASSPDQETQYF. Where the CDR3 stops, the reference TRBV5-1 and TRBJ2-5 genes take over; the full variable domain is KAGVTQTPRYLIKTRGQQVTLSCSPISGHRSVSWYQQTPGQGLQFLFEYFSETQRNKGNFPGRFSGRQFSNSRSEMNVSTLELGDSALYLCASSPDQETQYFGPGTRLLVL.